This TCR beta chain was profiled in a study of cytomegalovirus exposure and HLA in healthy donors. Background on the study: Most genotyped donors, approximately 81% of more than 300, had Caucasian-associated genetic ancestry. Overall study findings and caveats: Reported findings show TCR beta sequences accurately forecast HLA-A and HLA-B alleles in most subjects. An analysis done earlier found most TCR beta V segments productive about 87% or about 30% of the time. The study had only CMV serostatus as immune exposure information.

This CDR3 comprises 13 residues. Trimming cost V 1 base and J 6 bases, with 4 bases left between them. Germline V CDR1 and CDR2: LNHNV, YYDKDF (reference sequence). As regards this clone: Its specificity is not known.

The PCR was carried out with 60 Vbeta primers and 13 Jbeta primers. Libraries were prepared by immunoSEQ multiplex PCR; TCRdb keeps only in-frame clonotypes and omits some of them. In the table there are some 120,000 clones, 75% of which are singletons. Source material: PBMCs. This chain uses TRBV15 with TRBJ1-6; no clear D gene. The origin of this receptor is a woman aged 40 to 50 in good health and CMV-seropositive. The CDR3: CATSRGVNSPLHF. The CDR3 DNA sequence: TGTGCCACCAGCAGAGGAGTTAATTCACCCCTCCACTTT.